The next 5 T cell receptor beta chains were all read from a single sample in a study of T cell repertoires in cytomegalovirus infection. TCRdb itself ran the reads through MiXCR, one entry per CDR3 protein. The sample yields approximately 180,000 distinct CDR3 sequences, about 15% seen once. The material sequenced was CD8+ T cells from PBMCs. These receptors were collected from a human donor in good health (CMV status not recorded). Some clones in this sample may be carry-over from other donors' samples.

This clonotype came up a few times. The chain carries TRBV12-3 or TRBV12-4 and TRBJ1-5; D gene ambiguous. This CDR3 has 13 residues. Between the trimmed V and J ends, which lost 8 bases and 3 bases, there was a span of 11 bases. CDR3 protein: CASGRVINQPQHF. CDR3 DNA sequence: TGTGCCAGCGGACGGGTCATCAATCAGCCCCAGCATTTT.

The genes are TRBV19 and TRBJ1-1; D is unresolved. Trimming shortened V by 5 bases and J by 6 bases, and 16 bases separated the two germline ends. The CDR3 spans 14 residues. Germline assignment: CDR1 LNHDA and CDR2 SQIVND (reference sequence). CDR3 sequence (DNA): TGTGCCAGTAGTCATCCGGGCAGCGGGCCTGAAGCTTTCTTT. Translation: CASSHPGSGPEAFF.

This chain links TRBV12-3 or TRBV12-4 with TRBJ1-1; TRBD1 is a possible D gene (5 bases). V was pared by 5 bases and J by 6 bases, with 13 bases between. The CDR3 has 13 amino acids. In nucleotides, the CDR3 is TGTGCCAGCAGTCCAGGGCCGGCGGCTGAAGCTTTCTTT. Translating gives CASSPGPAAEAFF.

This clonotype was seen a few times. J is TRBJ2-7 and V is TRBV29-1; the D gene is possibly TRBD1 (5 bases). V lost 8 bases, J lost 3 bases, and 20 bases lay in between. Germline V gene lookup returns CDR1 SQVTM and CDR2 ANQGSEA. The CDR3 length is 14 residues. Here the CDR3 DNA reads TGCAGCTTTCTACTTTCCGACAGTAACTACGAGCAGTACTTC. Protein sequence: CSFLLSDSNYEQYF.

This clonotype was observed a handful of times. CDR3 bases: TGTGCCAGCAGCTTAGGCGGTCCAGGGGGCAGCTATGGCTACACCTTC. Translation: CASSLGGPGGSYGYTF. The rearrangement joins TRBV13 to TRBJ1-2; the match to TRBD1 covers 8 bases. The CDR3 runs to 16 residues. CDR1 is PRHDT, CDR2 FYEKMQ, per germline (reference sequence). V lost 0 bases and J lost 4; bases outside the gene matches: 7. Full variable domain (outside the CDR3, taken from reference TRBV13 and TRBJ1-2): AAGVIQSPRHLIKEKRETATLKCYPIPRHDTVYWYQQGPGQDPQFLISFYEKMQSDKGSIPDRFSAQQFSDYHSELNMSSLELGDSALYFCASSLGGPGGSYGYTFGSGTRLTVV.